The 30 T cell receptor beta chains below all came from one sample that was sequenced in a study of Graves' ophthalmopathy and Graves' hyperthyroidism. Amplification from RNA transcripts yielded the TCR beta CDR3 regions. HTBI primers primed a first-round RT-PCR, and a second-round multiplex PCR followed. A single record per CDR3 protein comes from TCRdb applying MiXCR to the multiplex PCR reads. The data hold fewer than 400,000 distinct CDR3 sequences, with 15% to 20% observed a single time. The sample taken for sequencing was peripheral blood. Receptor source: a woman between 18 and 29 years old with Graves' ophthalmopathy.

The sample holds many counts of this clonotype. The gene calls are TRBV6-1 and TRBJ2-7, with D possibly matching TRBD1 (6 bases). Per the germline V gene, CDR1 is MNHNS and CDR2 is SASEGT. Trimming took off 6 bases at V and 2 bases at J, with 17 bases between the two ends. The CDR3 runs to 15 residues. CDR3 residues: CASRKRTDLTYEQYF. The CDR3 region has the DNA TGTGCCAGCAGGAAACGGACAGATCTGACCTACGAGCAGTACTTC.

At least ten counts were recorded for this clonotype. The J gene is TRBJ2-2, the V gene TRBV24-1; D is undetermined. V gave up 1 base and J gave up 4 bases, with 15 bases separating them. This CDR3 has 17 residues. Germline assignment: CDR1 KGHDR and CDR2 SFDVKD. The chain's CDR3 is CATSDFGTAWGTGELFF. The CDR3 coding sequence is TGTGCCACCAGTGATTTCGGCACGGCGTGGGGCACCGGGGAGCTGTTTTTT.

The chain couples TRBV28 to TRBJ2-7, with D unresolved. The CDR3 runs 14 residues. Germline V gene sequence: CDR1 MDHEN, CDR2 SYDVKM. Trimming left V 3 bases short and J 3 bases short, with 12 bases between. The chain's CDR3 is CASSLSVTNYEQYF. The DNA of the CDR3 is TGTGCCAGCAGTTTGAGTGTGACAAACTACGAGCAGTACTTC.

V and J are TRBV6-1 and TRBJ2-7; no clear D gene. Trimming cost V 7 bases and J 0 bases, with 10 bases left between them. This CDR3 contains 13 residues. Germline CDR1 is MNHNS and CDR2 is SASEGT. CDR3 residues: CASTAGSSYEQYF. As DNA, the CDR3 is TGTGCCAGCACCGCCGGCAGCTCCTACGAGCAGTACTTC.

CDR3 residues: CASSSYRAGELFF. In DNA, the CDR3 is TGTGCCAGCAGTTCCTACAGGGCCGGGGAGCTGTTTTTT. The chain is built from TRBV27 and TRBJ2-2; a weak D match, TRBD1 (6 bases). Trimming stripped 4 bases from V and 6 bases from J, with 9 bases between. Germline-derived CDR1 and CDR2 are MNHEY and SMNVEV (reference sequence). The CDR3 contains 13 residues.

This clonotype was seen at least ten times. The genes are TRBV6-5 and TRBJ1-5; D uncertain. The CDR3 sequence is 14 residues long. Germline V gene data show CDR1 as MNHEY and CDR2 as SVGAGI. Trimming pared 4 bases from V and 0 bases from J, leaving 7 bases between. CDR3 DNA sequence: TGTGCCAGCAGTTCTCTTTATAGCAATCAGCCCCAGCATTTT. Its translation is CASSSLYSNQPQHF.

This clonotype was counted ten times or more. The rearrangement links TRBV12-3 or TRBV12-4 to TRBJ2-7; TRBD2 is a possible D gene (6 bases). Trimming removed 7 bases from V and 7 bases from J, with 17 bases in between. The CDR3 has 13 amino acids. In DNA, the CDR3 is TGTGCCAGCACCCTCGGGGGAAGAGAGGAGCAGTACTTC. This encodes CASTLGGREEQYF.

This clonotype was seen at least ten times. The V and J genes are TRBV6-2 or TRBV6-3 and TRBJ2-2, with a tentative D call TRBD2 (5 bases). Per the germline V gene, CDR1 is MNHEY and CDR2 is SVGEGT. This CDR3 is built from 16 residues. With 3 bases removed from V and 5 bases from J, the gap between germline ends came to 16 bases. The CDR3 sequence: CASSYLIWEKTGELFF. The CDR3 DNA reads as TGTGCCAGCAGTTATCTTATCTGGGAGAAGACCGGGGAGCTGTTTTTT.

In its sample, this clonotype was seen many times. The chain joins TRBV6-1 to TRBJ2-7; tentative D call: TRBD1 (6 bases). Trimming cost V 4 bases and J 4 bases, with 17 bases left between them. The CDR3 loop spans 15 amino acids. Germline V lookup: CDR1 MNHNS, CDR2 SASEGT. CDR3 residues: CASSASDSILYEQYF. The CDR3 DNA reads TGTGCCAGCAGTGCCTCGGACAGCATCCTATACGAGCAGTACTTC.

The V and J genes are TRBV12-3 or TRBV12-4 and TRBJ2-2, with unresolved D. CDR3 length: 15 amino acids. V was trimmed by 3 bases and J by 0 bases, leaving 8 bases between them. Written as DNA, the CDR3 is TGTGCCAGCAGTTTGTGGGCAACGAACACCGGGGAGCTGTTTTTT. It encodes CASSLWATNTGELFF.

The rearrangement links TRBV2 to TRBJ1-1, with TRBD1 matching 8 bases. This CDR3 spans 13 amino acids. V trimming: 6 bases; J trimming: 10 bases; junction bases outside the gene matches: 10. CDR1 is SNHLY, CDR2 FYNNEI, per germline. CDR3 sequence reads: CASSPTTTGVAFF. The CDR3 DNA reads TGTGCCAGCAGCCCCACTACGACAGGGGTAGCTTTCTTT.

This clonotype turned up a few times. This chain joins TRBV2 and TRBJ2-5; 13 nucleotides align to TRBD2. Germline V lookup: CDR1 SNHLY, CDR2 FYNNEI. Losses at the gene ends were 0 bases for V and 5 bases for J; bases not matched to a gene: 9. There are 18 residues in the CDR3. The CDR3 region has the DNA TGTGCCAGCAGTGAAGCGTCGGGGACTAGCGGGATATGGGAGACCCAGTACTTC. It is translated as CASSEASGTSGIWETQYF.

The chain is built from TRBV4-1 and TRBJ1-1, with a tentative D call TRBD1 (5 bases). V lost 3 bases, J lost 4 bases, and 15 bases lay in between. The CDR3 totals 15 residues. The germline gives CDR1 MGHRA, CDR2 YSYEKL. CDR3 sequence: CASSQGGRVTTEAFF. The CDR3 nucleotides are TGCGCCAGCAGCCAGGGGGGAAGGGTGACCACTGAAGCTTTCTTT.

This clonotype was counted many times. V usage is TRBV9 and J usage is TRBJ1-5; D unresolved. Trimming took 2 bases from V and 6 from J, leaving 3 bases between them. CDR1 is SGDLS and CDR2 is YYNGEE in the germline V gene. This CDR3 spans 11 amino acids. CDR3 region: CASSVGQPQHF. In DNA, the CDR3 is TGTGCCAGCAGCGTGGGTCAGCCCCAGCATTTT.

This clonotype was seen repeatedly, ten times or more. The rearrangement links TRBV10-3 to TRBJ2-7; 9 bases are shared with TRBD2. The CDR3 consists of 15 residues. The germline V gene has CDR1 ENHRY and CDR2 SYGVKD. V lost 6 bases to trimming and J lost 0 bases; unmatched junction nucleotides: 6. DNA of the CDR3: TGTGCCATCAGCGGACTAGCGAACCTCTCCTACGAGCAGTACTTC. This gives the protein CAISGLANLSYEQYF.

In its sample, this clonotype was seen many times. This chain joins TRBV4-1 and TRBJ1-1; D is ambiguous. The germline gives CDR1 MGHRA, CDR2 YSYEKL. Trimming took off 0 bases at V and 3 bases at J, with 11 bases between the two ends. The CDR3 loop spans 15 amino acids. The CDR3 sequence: CASSQESADDTEAFF. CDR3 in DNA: TGCGCCAGCAGCCAAGAATCGGCGGACGACACTGAAGCTTTCTTT.

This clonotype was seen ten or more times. This chain's CDR3 is CANLRDRVETQYF. The CDR3, as DNA: TGCGCCAACCTCCGGGACAGGGTTGAGACCCAGTACTTC. The rearrangement links TRBV4-3 to TRBJ2-5, with TRBD1 matching 9 bases. The CDR3 is 13 residues long. V shed 10 bases and J 5 bases; nucleotides not matched to a gene: 8. Germline CDR1 reads LGHNA; CDR2 reads YSLEER.

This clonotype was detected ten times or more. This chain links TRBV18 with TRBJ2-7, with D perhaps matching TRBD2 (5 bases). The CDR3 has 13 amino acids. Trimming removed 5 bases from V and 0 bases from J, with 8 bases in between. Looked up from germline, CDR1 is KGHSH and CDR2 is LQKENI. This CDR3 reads CASSTTNSYEQYF. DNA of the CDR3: TGTGCCAGCTCAACGACTAACTCCTACGAGCAGTACTTC.

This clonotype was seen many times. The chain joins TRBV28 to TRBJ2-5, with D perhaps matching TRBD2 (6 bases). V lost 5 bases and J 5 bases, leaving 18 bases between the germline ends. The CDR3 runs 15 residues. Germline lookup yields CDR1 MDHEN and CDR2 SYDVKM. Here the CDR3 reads CASSTLRSSVETQYF. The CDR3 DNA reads TGTGCCAGCAGTACCCTAAGGTCTAGCGTTGAGACCCAGTACTTC. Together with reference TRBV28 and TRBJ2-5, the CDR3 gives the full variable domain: DVKVTQSSRYLVKRTGEKVFLECVQDMDHENMFWYRQDPGLGLRLIYFSYDVKMKEKGDIPEGYSVSREKKERFSLILESASTNQTSMYLCASSTLRSSVETQYFGPGTRLLVL.

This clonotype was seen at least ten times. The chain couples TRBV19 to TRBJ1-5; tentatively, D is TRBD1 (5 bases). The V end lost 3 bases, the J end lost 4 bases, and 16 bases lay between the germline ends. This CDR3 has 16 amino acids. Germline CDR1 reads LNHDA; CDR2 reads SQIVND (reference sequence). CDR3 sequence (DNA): TGTGCCAGTAGTATCCCCGGCCAGGGCAGGAATCAGCCCCAGCATTTT. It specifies CASSIPGQGRNQPQHF.

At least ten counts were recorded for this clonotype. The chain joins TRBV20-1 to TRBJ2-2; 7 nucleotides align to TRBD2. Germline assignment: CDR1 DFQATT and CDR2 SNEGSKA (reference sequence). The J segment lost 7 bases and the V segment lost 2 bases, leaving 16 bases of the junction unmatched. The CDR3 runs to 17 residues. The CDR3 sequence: CSARLSSTGGFYGELFF. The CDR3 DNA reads TGCAGTGCTAGACTTTCCTCAACGGGAGGATTTTACGGGGAGCTGTTTTTT.

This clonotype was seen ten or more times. As DNA, the CDR3 is TGTGCCAGCAGCCGATCTGACCAGGGTAAACTCCACTTT. Translated: CASSRSDQGKLHF. This chain uses TRBV28 with TRBJ1-6; tentative D call: TRBD1 (5 bases). From germline, CDR1 is MDHEN and CDR2 SYDVKM. V was trimmed by 6 bases and J by 16 bases, leaving 19 bases between them. This CDR3 is built from 13 residues.

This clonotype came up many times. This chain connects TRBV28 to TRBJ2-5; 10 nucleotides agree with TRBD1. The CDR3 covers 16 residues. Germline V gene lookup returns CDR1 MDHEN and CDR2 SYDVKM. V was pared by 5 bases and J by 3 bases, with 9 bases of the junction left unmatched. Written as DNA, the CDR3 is TGTGCCAGCAGTCCGGGACAGGGGATCCAAGAAGAGACCCAGTACTTC. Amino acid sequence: CASSPGQGIQEETQYF.

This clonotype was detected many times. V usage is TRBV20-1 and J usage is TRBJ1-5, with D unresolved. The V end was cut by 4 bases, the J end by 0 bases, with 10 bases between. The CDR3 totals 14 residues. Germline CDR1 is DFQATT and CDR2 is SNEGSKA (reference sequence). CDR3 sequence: CSAKRVYSNQPQHF. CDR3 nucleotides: TGCAGTGCTAAGCGAGTTTATAGCAATCAGCCCCAGCATTTT.

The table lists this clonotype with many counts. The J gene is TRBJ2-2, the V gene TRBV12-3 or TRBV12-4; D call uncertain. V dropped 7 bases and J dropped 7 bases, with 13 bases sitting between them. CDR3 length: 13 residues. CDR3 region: CASKVGFSGELFF. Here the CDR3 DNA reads TGTGCCAGCAAAGTGGGATTCAGCGGGGAGCTGTTTTTT.

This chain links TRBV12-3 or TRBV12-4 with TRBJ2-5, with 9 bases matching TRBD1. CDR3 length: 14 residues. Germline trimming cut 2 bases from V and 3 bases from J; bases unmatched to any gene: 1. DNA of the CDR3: TGTGCCAGCAGTTTAAGGGACAGGGAAGAGACCCAGTACTTC. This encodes CASSLRDREETQYF.

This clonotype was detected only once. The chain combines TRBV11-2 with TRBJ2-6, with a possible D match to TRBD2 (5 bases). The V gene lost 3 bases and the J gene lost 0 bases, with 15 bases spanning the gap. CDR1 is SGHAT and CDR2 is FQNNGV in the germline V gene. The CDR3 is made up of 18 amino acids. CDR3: CASSFGLNALSGANVLTF. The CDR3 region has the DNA TGTGCCAGCAGCTTCGGACTGAACGCCCTCTCTGGGGCCAACGTCCTGACTTTC.

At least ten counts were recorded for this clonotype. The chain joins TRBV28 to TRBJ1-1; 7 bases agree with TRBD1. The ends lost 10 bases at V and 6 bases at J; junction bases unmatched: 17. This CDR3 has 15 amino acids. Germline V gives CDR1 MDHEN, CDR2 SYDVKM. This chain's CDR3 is CAIKAEGADNPEAFF. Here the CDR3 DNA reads TGTGCCATCAAGGCCGAGGGGGCGGATAACCCTGAAGCTTTCTTT.

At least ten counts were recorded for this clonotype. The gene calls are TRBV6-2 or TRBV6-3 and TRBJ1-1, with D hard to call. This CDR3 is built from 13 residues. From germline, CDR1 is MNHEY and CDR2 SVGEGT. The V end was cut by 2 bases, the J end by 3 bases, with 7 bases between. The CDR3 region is CASSYRRDTEAFF. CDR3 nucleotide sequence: TGTGCCAGCAGTTACAGACGTGACACTGAAGCTTTCTTT.

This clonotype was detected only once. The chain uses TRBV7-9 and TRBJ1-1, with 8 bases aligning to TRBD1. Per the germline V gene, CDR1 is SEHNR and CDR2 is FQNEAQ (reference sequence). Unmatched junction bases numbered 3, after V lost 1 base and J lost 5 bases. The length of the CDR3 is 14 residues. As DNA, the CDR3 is TGTGCCAGCAGCTTAGGCAGGGGGCGGACTGAAGCTTTCTTT. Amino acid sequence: CASSLGRGRTEAFF.